A single sample gave rise to the 27 T cell receptor beta chains below, sequenced in a study of response to subunit inactivated influenza vaccine. TCRdb reanalysed the RT-PCR reads using MiXCR and keeps one entry per CDR3 protein. The table has hundreds of thousands of distinct CDR3 sequences, approximately 14% seen once. Source: PBMCs from blood, taken 14 days before vaccination. Source of these receptors: a man aged 45-65 years who received an inactivated influenza vaccine.

A few counts support this clonotype. The J gene is TRBJ2-7, the V gene TRBV6-2 or TRBV6-3; D is perhaps TRBD1 (5 bases). V was trimmed by 7 bases and J by 1 base, leaving 11 bases between them. Germline CDR1 and CDR2: MNHEY and SVGEGT. The CDR3 runs 13 residues. In DNA, the CDR3 is TGTGCCAGCATCTCGACAGCGTCCTACGAGCAGTACTTC. Translation: CASISTASYEQYF.

This chain links TRBV10-3 with TRBJ1-1; D is uncertain. Between the trimmed V and J ends, which lost 5 bases and 7 bases, there was a span of 17 bases. The CDR3 consists of 14 residues. The germline V gene has CDR1 ENHRY and CDR2 SYGVKD. CDR3 in amino acids: CAISNPGGSGEAFF. The CDR3 nucleotides are TGTGCCATCAGTAACCCGGGCGGGTCCGGTGAAGCTTTCTTT.

This chain uses TRBV4-3 with TRBJ2-5, with D perhaps matching TRBD2 (6 bases). Germline V gene data show CDR1 as LGHNA and CDR2 as YSLEER. V lost 1 base and J 4 bases, leaving 13 bases between the germline ends. This CDR3 spans 15 amino acids. The CDR3 loop is CASSQVFGGAETQYF. The DNA of the CDR3 is TGCGCCAGCAGCCAAGTATTCGGGGGTGCAGAGACCCAGTACTTC.

The V and J genes are TRBV7-9 and TRBJ1-2, with TRBD1 as a possible D gene (6 bases). CDR3 length equals 13 residues. The germline V gene has CDR1 SEHNR and CDR2 FQNEAQ (reference sequence). The ends were cut back, 1 base at V and 7 bases at J, with 10 bases in the middle. The CDR3 nucleotides are TGTGCCAGCAGCTTAGGGACAGTAGGTGGCTACACCTTC. The encoded protein is CASSLGTVGGYTF. The complete variable domain, with remaining parts taken from reference TRBV7-9 and TRBJ1-2, reads DTGVSQNPRHKITKRGQNVTFRCDPISEHNRLYWYRQTLGQGPEFLTYFQNEAQLEKSRLLSDRFSAERPKGSFSTLEIQRTEQGDSAMYLCASSLGTVGGYTFGSGTRLTVV.

CDR3 in DNA: TGTGCCAGTAGTATGAACAGGGTGACCACTGAAGCTTTCTTT. Encoded protein: CASSMNRVTTEAFF. This chain uses TRBV19 with TRBJ1-1; perhaps TRBD1 as D (6 bases). Germline CDR1 and CDR2: LNHDA and SQIVND (reference sequence). With 3 bases removed from V and 4 bases from J, the gap between germline ends came to 12 bases. CDR3 length: 14 residues.

In its sample, this clonotype was seen a few times. The CDR3 nucleotides are TGTGCCAGCAGCCCGAGGGGGCTAGGGAACCAAGAGACCCAGTACTTC. Translated: CASSPRGLGNQETQYF. V gene TRBV28 combines with J gene TRBJ2-5; 7 bases line up with TRBD1. The length of the CDR3 is 16 residues. CDR1 and CDR2 (germline): MDHEN, SYDVKM. J was trimmed by 0 bases and V by 6 bases; bases with no gene match: 10. The complete variable domain, with remaining parts taken from reference TRBV28 and TRBJ2-5, reads DVKVTQSSRYLVKRTGEKVFLECVQDMDHENMFWYRQDPGLGLRLIYFSYDVKMKEKGDIPEGYSVSREKKERFSLILESASTNQTSMYLCASSPRGLGNQETQYFGPGTRLLVL.

This clonotype was seen more than once but under ten times. The rearrangement uses TRBV14 and TRBJ1-1; D perhaps matches TRBD1 (5 bases). CDR1 is SGHDN and CDR2 is FVKESK in the germline V gene. V lost 4 bases to trimming and J lost 4 bases, with 16 bases between them. The CDR3 is made up of 15 amino acids. CDR3 coding DNA: TGTGCCAGCAGCCGACTAGGACACATGAGCACTGAAGCTTTCTTT. This sequence encodes CASSRLGHMSTEAFF.

This clonotype was counted a few times. V is TRBV4-1 and J is TRBJ1-3; D gene uncertain. The V gene's germline CDR1 is MGHRA and CDR2 YSYEKL. V gave up 3 bases and J gave up 0 bases, with 15 bases separating them. The CDR3 extends over 17 amino acids. The CDR3 loop is CASSHEGHASSGNTIYF. The CDR3 region has the DNA TGCGCCAGCAGCCATGAGGGCCACGCAAGCTCTGGAAACACCATATATTTT.

This clonotype was seen more than once but under ten times. The chain has TRBV7-2 and TRBJ2-7, with 8 bases fitting TRBD1. This CDR3 has 14 residues. V lost 1 base, J lost 8 bases, and 7 bases stayed unmatched. CDR1 and CDR2 from the germline V gene are SGHTA and FQGNSA. This chain's CDR3 is CASSLGRTGIKQYF. CDR3 sequence (DNA): TGTGCCAGCAGCTTAGGGAGGACAGGGATTAAGCAGTACTTC.

V usage is TRBV24-1 and J usage is TRBJ2-2; 8 bases are a match to TRBD2. Per the germline V gene, CDR1 is KGHDR and CDR2 is SFDVKD. V lost 4 bases, J lost 4 bases, and 7 bases stayed unmatched. CDR3 length: 16 residues. CDR3 sequence (DNA): TGTGCCACCAGTGACACGCGGGAGGCTGGCACCGGGGAGCTGTTTTTT. It encodes CATSDTREAGTGELFF.

J is TRBJ2-1 and V is TRBV29-1; 9 bases match TRBD2. V trimming: 0 bases; J trimming: 6 bases; junction bases outside the gene matches: 12. Per germline, CDR1 SQVTM and CDR2 ANQGSEA. The CDR3 runs 17 residues. The chain's CDR3 is CSVEDRRLAAGSNEQFF. The DNA of the CDR3 is TGCAGCGTTGAAGATCGCCGACTAGCGGCCGGTAGCAATGAGCAGTTCTTC.

This clonotype was detected only a few times. The V call is TRBV29-1, the J call TRBJ2-5; TRBD1 matches 8 bases. V shed 0 bases and J 5 bases; nucleotides not matched to a gene: 14. There are 17 residues in the CDR3. Germline V gives CDR1 SQVTM, CDR2 ANQGSEA. The CDR3 region has the DNA TGCAGCGTTGAAGATTCGGGAAGGCAGGGGGCATGGGAGACCCAGTACTTC. This sequence encodes CSVEDSGRQGAWETQYF.

This clonotype occurred a few times. V gene TRBV21-1 combines with J gene TRBJ2-7; the table names TRBD1, a call not compared with the DNA. TRBV21-1 is designated a pseudogene. The CDR3 is 14 residues long. The CDR3 DNA reads as TGTGCCAGTATAGGGGCGCGTCCCCCCTACGAGCAGTACTTC. Translation: CASIGARPPYEQYF.

This clonotype was seen a handful of times. The chain couples TRBV6-6 to TRBJ1-6, with D hard to call. Trimming cost V 5 bases and J 9 bases, with 8 bases left between them. Germline V CDR1 and CDR2: MNHNY, SVGAGI (reference sequence). The CDR3 contains 12 residues. CDR3 residues: CASSRGSSPLHF. The CDR3, as DNA: TGTGCCAGCAGTCGAGGGAGTTCACCCCTCCACTTT.

This clonotype was seen ten or more times. This chain uses TRBV5-1 with TRBJ2-7, with 8 bases that match TRBD1. V lost 3 bases and J lost 1; bases outside the gene matches: 9. CDR3 length equals 16 residues. Germline-derived CDR1 and CDR2 are SGHRS and YFSETQ. CDR3: CASSYFPGQGSYEQYF. The DNA of the CDR3 is TGCGCCAGCAGCTACTTCCCCGGACAGGGATCCTACGAGCAGTACTTC.

The chain has TRBV27 and TRBJ2-3, with a tentative D call TRBD1 (6 bases). CDR1 MNHEY and CDR2 SMNVEV come from the germline V gene (reference sequence). There are 17 residues in the CDR3. V was clipped by 2 bases and J by 1 base, with 16 bases between them. CDR3 sequence reads: CASSLRTSGHRTDTQYF. The CDR3 nucleotides are TGTGCCAGCAGTTTACGGACCTCGGGACACCGCACAGATACGCAGTATTTT.

This clonotype was seen only a few times. The rearrangement uses TRBV6-1 and TRBJ2-2; 9 bases fit TRBD1. Trimming removed 5 bases from V and 4 bases from J; junction bases left unmatched: 8. The CDR3 consists of 16 residues. Per germline, CDR1 MNHNS and CDR2 SASEGT. The CDR3 protein is CASSKPRTGATGELFF. Written as DNA, the CDR3 is TGTGCCAGCAGTAAACCACGGACAGGGGCCACCGGGGAGCTGTTTTTT.

This chain connects TRBV20-1 to TRBJ2-1, with D perhaps given as TRBD1 or TRBD2 (8 bases each). Germline lookup yields CDR1 DFQATT and CDR2 SNEGSKA (reference sequence). This CDR3 contains 20 residues. Trimming pared 0 bases from V and 3 bases from J, leaving 27 bases between. In nucleotides, the CDR3 is TGCAGTGCTAGAGATTCCGGGACAGGCTCGGTAGCGGGGCTCTACAATGAGCAGTTCTTC. The encoded protein is CSARDSGTGSVAGLYNEQFF.

The gene calls are TRBV15 and TRBJ2-3; D is possibly TRBD1 (6 bases). The V gene lost 2 bases and the J gene lost 10 bases, with 10 bases spanning the gap. Germline lookup yields CDR1 LNHNV and CDR2 YYDKDF (reference sequence). The CDR3 consists of 12 residues. Written as DNA, the CDR3 is TGTGCCACCAGCAGACCCAGGGGCCCGCAGTATTTT. It is translated as CATSRPRGPQYF.

This rearrangement joins TRBV6-1 to TRBJ2-7; D is perhaps TRBD2 (6 bases). The germline V and J ends were trimmed by 7 bases and 2 bases, with 18 bases remaining between them. The CDR3 totals 15 residues. Germline values: CDR1 MNHNS, CDR2 SASEGT. CDR3 sequence reads: CASTAVVEGTYEQYF. For the CDR3, the DNA is TGTGCCAGCACCGCCGTAGTGGAGGGAACCTACGAGCAGTACTTC.

This clonotype turned up a few times. J is TRBJ2-1 and V is TRBV20-1, with 9 positions matching TRBD2. This CDR3 has 15 residues. V shed 0 bases, J shed 6 bases, and the junction held 6 bases outside the gene matches. Per germline, CDR1 DFQATT and CDR2 SNEGSKA (reference sequence). Here the CDR3 reads CSARDVAGGGNEQFF. DNA for the CDR3: TGCAGTGCTAGAGATGTGGCGGGAGGGGGCAATGAGCAGTTCTTC.

This clonotype was seen more than once but under ten times. The chain links TRBV29-1 to TRBJ2-4, with 7 nucleotides matching TRBD1. Germline lookup yields CDR1 SQVTM and CDR2 ANQGSEA. The length of the CDR3 is 14 residues. The V and J ends lost 7 bases and 1 base, in that order; junction bases with no gene match: 7. The CDR3 loop reads CSAEQGNAKNIQYF. In DNA form, the CDR3 reads TGCAGCGCGGAACAGGGGAATGCCAAAAACATTCAGTACTTC.

This chain links TRBV23-1 with TRBJ2-2, with unresolved D. TRBV23-1 is identified as an open reading frame with a role that is uncertain. Trimming removed 2 bases from V and 3 bases from J, with 10 bases in between. This CDR3 region has 15 residues. CDR3 region: CASSQREADTGELFF. CDR3 nucleotide sequence: TGCGCCAGCAGTCAAAGGGAAGCTGACACCGGGGAGCTGTTTTTT.

This clonotype was detected a few times. The rearrangement uses TRBV15 and TRBJ1-4, with 8 bases that match TRBD1. The CDR3 covers 15 residues. The V gene end was trimmed by 4 bases and the J gene end by 8 bases; junction bases not matched to a gene: 9. In germline, CDR1 is LNHNV, CDR2 YYDKDF (reference sequence). The CDR3 nucleotides read TGTGCCACCAGCATAACAGGGGGGGTAGGGGAAAAACTGTTTTTT. Protein sequence: CATSITGGVGEKLFF.

This clonotype was observed a few times. The chain couples TRBV5-1 to TRBJ1-1; a possible D gene is TRBD1 (5 bases). The length of the CDR3 is 14 residues. In germline, CDR1 is SGHRS, CDR2 YFSETQ. Trimming took off 4 bases at V and 4 bases at J, with 14 bases between the two ends. The CDR3 bases are TGCGCCAGCAGCCCCCTTGGCGGGGGCACTGAAGCTTTCTTT. It specifies CASSPLGGGTEAFF.

This clonotype appeared a few times. The chain couples TRBV5-1 to TRBJ2-3; 13 bases match TRBD2. V dropped 4 bases and J dropped 6; count of bases not matched to a gene: 8. Germline V CDR1 and CDR2: SGHRS, YFSETQ. The CDR3 loop spans 16 amino acids. The CDR3 here is CASSTGLAGVKDTQYF. CDR3 nucleotide sequence: TGCGCCAGCAGCACCGGACTAGCGGGAGTCAAGGATACGCAGTATTTT.

The V and J genes are TRBV7-9 and TRBJ2-5; a possible D gene is TRBD2 (6 bases). Trimming took off 5 bases at V and 4 bases at J, with 17 bases between the two ends. The CDR3 runs 15 residues. Per the germline V gene, CDR1 is SEHNR and CDR2 is FQNEAQ (reference sequence). In DNA, the CDR3 is TGTGCCAGCAGCCCCCCAACGGTGGGGGGAGAGACCCAGTACTTC. Encoded protein: CASSPPTVGGETQYF.